This T cell receptor beta chain was captured by sequencing in a study of T cells in localized non-small cell lung cancer (dated by TCRdb to about 2020). In terms of the full investigation: The study analyzed T cell repertoires of 236 early-stage NSCLC patients, comparing tumors and uninvolved tumor-adjacent lungs. The cohort consisted of roughly 240 treatment-naive NSCLC patients whose localized lung tumors had been resected. NSCLC patients had a mean age of roughly 69 years, and 129 were male and about a hundred female.

The immunoSEQ Assay was used to sequence TCR beta CDR3 regions from DNA. In the paper's pipeline: T cell density was computed as TCR beta template counts normalized to usable DNA estimated by amplifying housekeeping genes. Richness was estimated using the preseqR package, with extrapolation to 400,000 templates for PBMC samples and to 120,000 templates for tissue samples. Clonality was taken to be one minus Pielou's evenness. Tissue-enriched TCRs were identified through differential abundance testing performed on productive amino-acid clonotypes, with a minimum total count of 5 and an alpha of 0.1. The Jaccard Index and the Morisita Overlap Index were used to measure repertoire overlap between compartments. GLIPH grouped TCR beta CDR3s together with public tetramer-defined viral CDR3s, and a viral motif had to include at least three viral sequences and show V-gene enrichment. Not all clones reach the TCRdb copy of this immuneACCESS table, which keeps in-frame sequences only. Checked studies attribute under half of the gap to unresolved V genes and leave the rest unexplained. V, J and clone size are those of that table, while D and trimming were read from the DNA. This sample is represented by approximately 83,000 clones; 88% of them were singletons. The ten biggest clones cover 20% to 25% of the sample.

Relative to germline, V is missing 5 bases and J is missing 3 bases, with 5 bases of the junction outside any gene match. CDR1 and CDR2, looked up from the germline V gene (reference sequence), are LNHDA and SQIVND. The CDR3 covers 15 residues, taking in both the cysteine and the phenylalanine. Only the CDR3 portion is preserved as DNA: 45 bases, with reading frame beginning at the first base. At diagnosis, tumor, uninvolved tumor-adjacent lung and peripheral blood were collected and then preserved as a mix of FFPE and fresh-frozen material. For TCR repertoire profiling, the blood samples were analyzed as peripheral blood mononuclear cells. As concerns this clone: It has no known antigen specificity. Base quality data are lacking; no much larger clone is found one base away.

Beyond this particular receptor, the publication reports: A median of 57 of the top 100 tumor clones turned up in the paired uninvolved adjacent lung, and 25 to 35 of those clones also ranked among the top 100 of that same adjacent lung. The highest T cell clonality was observed in uninvolved tumor-adjacent lung, where clonality exceeded that of tumor, suggesting that antigenic responses were more focused in uninvolved tumor-adjacent lung. Longer overall survival was associated with higher blood T cell density, whereas shorter survival was associated with higher adjacent-lung clonality. Because multi-region sequencing of the tumors was not done, intratumor heterogeneity could not be ruled out. Because the study design was exploratory, TCR variables were selected using unadjusted p-values without false-discovery rate correction.

Here the sequenced sample was peripheral blood, taken before any cancer treatment. The rearranged chain carries TRBV19 and TRBJ1-4; 8 of the junction bases match TRBD1. This receptor was identified in a woman aged 40-69 years with stage I squamous cell lung carcinoma. The CDR3 region reads CASSPRTGPNEKLFF. The DNA reads as follows: TGTGCCAGTAGTCCGAGGACAGGGCCTAATGAAAAACTGTTTTTT.